The sequence of this TCR beta chain was determined in a study of vaccination effects on CD4 cells after COVID-19. Points from the study as a whole: There was marked clonal contraction among infection- and vaccine-induced clones late after vaccination.

Method: immunoSEQ multiplex PCR; TCRdb's copy keeps in-frame clones and lacks some. The data show tens of thousands of clones, more than 80% seen once. In the case of this clone: What it binds is not known.

Using viral peptide pools, the ViraFEST assay grew out antigen-specific CD4+ T cells prior to sequencing. Following a 10-day culture, CD4+ T cells were purified. The researchers cultured fewer than 2.5 million PBMC per well with 8.5 to 10 IU/ml IL-2 and around 9.5 ug/ml peptides. Germline-derived CDR1 and CDR2 are SGDLS and YYNGEE. V dropped 1 base and J dropped 2; count of bases not matched to a gene: 4. This CDR3 spans 16 amino acids. The J gene is TRBJ2-3, the V gene TRBV9; 10 bases fit TRBD2. The sample consisted of CD4+ T cells from PBMCs cultured with HCoV-229E spike peptides, taken before COVID-19 vaccination. The origin of this receptor is a human donor who received a COVID-19 vaccine. In DNA, the CDR3 is TGTGCCAGCAGCGTAACCAGCGGGGGGGTCACAGATACGCAGTATTTT. It yields the protein CASSVTSGGVTDTQYF.